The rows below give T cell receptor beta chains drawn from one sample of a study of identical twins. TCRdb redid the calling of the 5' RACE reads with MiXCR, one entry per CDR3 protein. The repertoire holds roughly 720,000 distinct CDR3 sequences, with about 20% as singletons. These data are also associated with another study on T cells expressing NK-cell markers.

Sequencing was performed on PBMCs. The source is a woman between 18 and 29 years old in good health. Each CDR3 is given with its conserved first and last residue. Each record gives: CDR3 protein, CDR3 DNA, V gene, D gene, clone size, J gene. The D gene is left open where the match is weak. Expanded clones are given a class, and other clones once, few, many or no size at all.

CDR3 protein: CASTAQPSTGELFF; CDR3 DNA: TGTGCCAGCACGGCCCAACCTTCAACCGGGGAGCTGTTTTTT; V gene: TRBV6-4; D gene: -; clone size: -; J gene: TRBJ2-2
CDR3 protein: CASSPAGPDTQYF; CDR3 DNA: TGTGCCAGCAGCCCCGCGGGTCCAGATACGCAGTATTTT; V gene: TRBV7-3; D gene: -; clone size: few; J gene: TRBJ2-3
CDR3 protein: CASKASAYNEQFF; CDR3 DNA: TGTGCCAGCAAGGCTAGCGCTTACAATGAGCAGTTCTTC; V gene: TRBV12-3/TRBV12-4; D gene: -; clone size: -; J gene: TRBJ2-1
CDR3 protein: CSARPRTGVAEQYF; CDR3 DNA: TGCAGTGCTAGACCCAGGACAGGGGTTGCCGAGCAGTACTTC; V gene: TRBV20-1; D gene: TRBD1; clone size: many; J gene: TRBJ2-7
CDR3 protein: CSARGRVGVQETQYF; CDR3 DNA: TGCAGTGCTAGAGGCAGGGTCGGGGTCCAAGAGACCCAGTACTTC; V gene: TRBV20-1; D gene: -; clone size: -; J gene: TRBJ2-5
CDR3 protein: CSARDRAAGAYEQYF; CDR3 DNA: TGCAGTGCTAGAGATCGGGCGGCGGGGGCCTACGAGCAGTACTTC; V gene: TRBV20-1; D gene: TRBD2; clone size: -; J gene: TRBJ2-7
CDR3 protein: CASLRASGASYNEQFF; CDR3 DNA: TGTGCCAGCCTCAGGGCCAGCGGGGCCTCATACAATGAGCAGTTCTTC; V gene: TRBV6-2/TRBV6-3; D gene: TRBD2; clone size: many; J gene: TRBJ2-1
CDR3 protein: CASSDSASGSAYEQYF; CDR3 DNA: TGTGCCAGCAGTGACTCGGCTAGCGGTTCAGCCTACGAGCAGTACTTC; V gene: TRBV6-4; D gene: TRBD2; clone size: once; J gene: TRBJ2-7
CDR3 protein: CASSEETGGADTQYF; CDR3 DNA: TGTGCCAGCAGTGAAGAAACAGGGGGCGCAGATACGCAGTATTTT; V gene: TRBV6-1; D gene: TRBD1; clone size: many; J gene: TRBJ2-3
CDR3 protein: CSAAGTGVRNEQFF; CDR3 DNA: TGCAGTGCCGCGGGGACAGGGGTACGCAATGAGCAGTTCTTC; V gene: TRBV20-1; D gene: TRBD1; clone size: -; J gene: TRBJ2-1
CDR3 protein: CATSDEQGWEQFF; CDR3 DNA: TGTGCCACCAGTGATGAACAGGGTTGGGAGCAGTTCTTC; V gene: TRBV24-1; D gene: -; clone size: few; J gene: TRBJ2-1
CDR3 protein: CSVFVSYEQYF; CDR3 DNA: TGCAGCGTTTTCGTCTCCTACGAGCAGTACTTC; V gene: TRBV29-1; D gene: -; clone size: few; J gene: TRBJ2-7
CDR3 protein: CASSEILGGSYNEQFF; CDR3 DNA: TGCGCCAGCAGTGAGATCCTAGGCGGGTCCTACAATGAGCAGTTCTTC; V gene: TRBV10-2; D gene: -; clone size: few; J gene: TRBJ2-1
CDR3 protein: CASSRSDTQQYF; CDR3 DNA: TGTGCCAGCAGCCGATCTGATACGCAGCAGTACTTC; V gene: TRBV14; D gene: -; clone size: -; J gene: TRBJ2-7
CDR3 protein: CSARLGRETQYF; CDR3 DNA: TGCAGTGCTAGATTGGGGCGGGAGACCCAGTACTTC; V gene: TRBV20-1; D gene: -; clone size: -; J gene: TRBJ2-5
CDR3 protein: CSAKLQETQYF; CDR3 DNA: TGCAGTGCTAAACTGCAAGAGACCCAGTACTTC; V gene: TRBV20-1; D gene: -; clone size: -; J gene: TRBJ2-5
CDR3 protein: CASSLMGLTIYEQYF; CDR3 DNA: TGTGCCAGCAGCTTAATGGGACTAACCATCTACGAGCAGTACTTC; V gene: TRBV7-2; D gene: TRBD2; clone size: few; J gene: TRBJ2-7
CDR3 protein: CASSLDSYYGYTF; CDR3 DNA: TGCGCCAGCAGCTTGGACAGCTACTATGGCTACACCTTC; V gene: TRBV5-1; D gene: -; clone size: many; J gene: TRBJ1-2
CDR3 protein: CASSQARAVYGYTF; CDR3 DNA: TGCGCCAGCAGCCAAGCAAGGGCAGTCTATGGCTACACCTTC; V gene: TRBV4-3; D gene: -; clone size: few; J gene: TRBJ1-2
CDR3 protein: CSASQARTSTVELFF; CDR3 DNA: TGCAGTGCTAGTCAGGCGCGAACTTCTACCGTGGAGCTGTTTTTT; V gene: TRBV20-1; D gene: -; clone size: -; J gene: TRBJ2-2
CDR3 protein: CASSPWDGELFF; CDR3 DNA: TGTGCTAGCAGCCCCTGGGATGGGGAGCTGTTTTTT; V gene: TRBV7-7; D gene: -; clone size: -; J gene: TRBJ2-2
CDR3 protein: CASSSPSTANYGYTF; CDR3 DNA: TGTGCCAGCAGTTCCCCCTCAACAGCTAACTATGGCTACACCTTC; V gene: TRBV27; D gene: -; clone size: few; J gene: TRBJ1-2
CDR3 protein: CASSLGSSGPNYNEQFF; CDR3 DNA: TGTGCCAGCAGCTTAGGATCCAGCGGGCCAAACTACAATGAGCAGTTCTTC; V gene: TRBV7-8; D gene: -; clone size: -; J gene: TRBJ2-1
CDR3 protein: CASSVVEETQYF; CDR3 DNA: TGTGCCAGCAGCGTAGTGGAAGAGACCCAGTACTTC; V gene: TRBV9; D gene: -; clone size: -; J gene: TRBJ2-5
CDR3 protein: CASSSDGRQYF; CDR3 DNA: TGTGCCAGCAGCTCCGACGGGAGGCAGTACTTC; V gene: TRBV7-9; D gene: -; clone size: few; J gene: TRBJ2-7
CDR3 protein: CSVMDNEAFF; CDR3 DNA: TGCAGCGTGATGGACAATGAAGCTTTCTTT; V gene: TRBV29-1; D gene: -; clone size: few; J gene: TRBJ1-1
CDR3 protein: CASTSGGDAQYF; CDR3 DNA: TGTGCCAGTACTAGCGGGGGGGATGCGCAGTATTTT; V gene: TRBV2; D gene: TRBD2; clone size: few; J gene: TRBJ2-3
CDR3 protein: CASSYSGRVGYGYTF; CDR3 DNA: TGTGCCAGCAGTTACTCAGGGCGAGTCGGCTATGGCTACACCTTC; V gene: TRBV6-5; D gene: -; clone size: few; J gene: TRBJ1-2
CDR3 protein: CASSLRALGADTQYF; CDR3 DNA: TGTGCCAGCAGCTTAAGAGCTCTGGGCGCAGATACGCAGTATTTT; V gene: TRBV7-3; D gene: -; clone size: -; J gene: TRBJ2-3
CDR3 protein: CASSPGGEKTQYF; CDR3 DNA: TGCGCCAGCAGCCCTGGGGGGGAAAAGACCCAGTACTTC; V gene: TRBV5-1; D gene: TRBD2; clone size: few; J gene: TRBJ2-5
CDR3 protein: CASSYGRTSGGNEQFF; CDR3 DNA: TGTGCCAGCAGTTACGGACGGACTAGCGGAGGTAATGAGCAGTTCTTC; V gene: TRBV6-5; D gene: TRBD2; clone size: few; J gene: TRBJ2-1